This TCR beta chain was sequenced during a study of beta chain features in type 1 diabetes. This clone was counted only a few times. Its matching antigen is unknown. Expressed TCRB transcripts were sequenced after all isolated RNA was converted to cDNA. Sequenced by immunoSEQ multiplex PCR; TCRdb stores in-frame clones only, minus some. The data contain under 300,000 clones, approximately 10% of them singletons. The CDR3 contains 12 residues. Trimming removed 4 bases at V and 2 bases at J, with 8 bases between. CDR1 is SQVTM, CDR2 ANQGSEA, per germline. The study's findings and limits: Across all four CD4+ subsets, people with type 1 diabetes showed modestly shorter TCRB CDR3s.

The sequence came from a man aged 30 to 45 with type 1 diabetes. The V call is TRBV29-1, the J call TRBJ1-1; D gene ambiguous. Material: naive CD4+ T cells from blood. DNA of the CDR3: TGCAGCGTTGCTCCAGTTAACACTGAAGCTTTCTTT. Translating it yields CSVAPVNTEAFF. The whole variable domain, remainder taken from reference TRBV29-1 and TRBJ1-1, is SAVISQKPSRDICQRGTSLTIQCQVDSQVTMMFWYRQQPGQSLTLIATANQGSEATYESGFVIDKFPISRPNLTFSTLTVSNMSPEDSSIYLCSVAPVNTEAFFGQGTRLTVV.